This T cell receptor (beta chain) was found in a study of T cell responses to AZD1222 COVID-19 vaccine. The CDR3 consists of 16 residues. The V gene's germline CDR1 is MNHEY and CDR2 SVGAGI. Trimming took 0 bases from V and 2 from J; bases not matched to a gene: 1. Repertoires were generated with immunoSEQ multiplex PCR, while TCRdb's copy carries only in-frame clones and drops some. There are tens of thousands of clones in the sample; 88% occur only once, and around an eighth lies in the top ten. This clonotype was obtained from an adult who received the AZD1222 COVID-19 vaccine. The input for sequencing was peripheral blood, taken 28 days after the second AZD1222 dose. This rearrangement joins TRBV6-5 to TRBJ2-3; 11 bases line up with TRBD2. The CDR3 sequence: CASSYSTSGATDTQYF. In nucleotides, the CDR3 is TGTGCCAGCAGTTACTCGACTAGCGGGGCCACAGATACGCAGTATTTT.